The T cell receptor beta chain described here comes from a study of blood T cell repertoires in COVID-19. Looking at the study overall: Samples of COVID-19 (acute and convalescent) were obtained from the United States, Italy and Spain. Nucleic acid was either cDNA or gDNA, and it came from T cells, B-cell-depleted T cells, or PBMCs.

Original data processing: Estimation of nucleated cell counts was performed using reference gene primer amplification. Produced via immunoSEQ multiplex PCR; TCRdb's table is partial and in-frame only. That table is the source of V, J and clone size, and D and trimming were worked out from the DNA. The repertoire holds some 210,000 clones, approximately 86% seen once, with under 13% in the top ten. Cohort allocation depended upon clinical history that participants reported. Germline lookup yields CDR1 MDHEN and CDR2 SYDVKM. This CDR3 contains 12 residues. Trimming shortened V by 5 bases and J by 4 bases, and 8 bases separated the two germline ends.

This rearrangement joins TRBV28 to TRBJ1-2; tentative D call: TRBD1 (5 bases). Sequenced input: PBMCs or T cells enriched from blood (not recorded which). The TCR originated in a man between 18 and 35 years old with acute COVID-19. The CDR3 spells CASSPGGYGYTF. Written as DNA, the CDR3 is TGTGCCAGCAGTCCCGGGGGCTATGGCTACACCTTC.